The 6 T cell receptor beta chains below were found in one sample sequenced in a study of cytomegalovirus exposure and HLA in healthy donors (dated by TCRdb to the late 2010s). Library preparation used the immunoSEQ multiplex PCR assay. A mixture of 60 forward primers for TCR Vbeta segments and 13 reverse primers for TCR Jbeta segments was used in the multiplex PCR. The clones in this table, taken by TCRdb from immuneACCESS, are in-frame only. Not every clone is retained; where verified, under half of the shortfall comes from an unresolved V gene, and the cause of the rest is unknown. Counted in this sample were fewer than 140,000 clones; around 85% of them appeared once. 3.6% of the sample is taken by the ten largest. Sequencing was carried out using PBMCs. Receptors were obtained from a man aged 55 to 70 in good health and CMV-seronegative.

The rearrangement joins TRBV2 to TRBJ1-6, with D possibly TRBD1 on 5 matching bases. V was shortened by 1 base and J by 5 bases, with 9 bases between the two germline ends. This CDR3 spans 15 amino acids. Per germline, CDR1 SNHLY and CDR2 FYNNEI. CDR3 coding DNA: TGTGCCAGCAGTGAAGAAGGGGTTGATAATTCACCCCTCCACTTT. This gives the protein CASSEEGVDNSPLHF. Drawing the rest from reference TRBV2 and TRBJ1-6, the complete variable domain is EPEVTQTPSHQVTQMGQEVILRCVPISNHLYFYWYRQILGQKVEFLVSFYNNEISEKSEIFDDQFSVERPDGSNFTLKIRSTKLEDSAMYFCASSEEGVDNSPLHFGNGTRLTVT.

The gene calls are TRBV5-5 and TRBJ2-3, with a tentative D call TRBD2 (7 bases). This CDR3 spans 16 amino acids. The ends were cut back, 0 bases at V and 3 bases at J, with 14 bases in the middle. Germline CDR1 and CDR2: SGHKS and YYEKEE (reference sequence). Here the CDR3 DNA reads TGTGCCAGCAGCTTGGTCGCAGGGGAGGGGACAGATACGCAGTATTTT. Encoded protein: CASSLVAGEGTDTQYF.

The chain joins TRBV10-3 to TRBJ1-2, with D perhaps matching TRBD1 (6 bases). V shed 0 bases and J shed 11 bases, with 16 bases lying between them. The germline CDR1 and CDR2 sequences are ENHRY and SYGVKD. This CDR3 has 14 amino acids. CDR3 in amino acids: CAISESTIGGHYTF. The CDR3 DNA reads as TGTGCCATCAGTGAGTCGACTATAGGGGGACATTACACCTTC.

There are a few counts of this clone. CDR3: CASTLYNEQFF. CDR3 nucleotides: TGTGCCAGCACCCTGTACAATGAGCAGTTCTTC. J is TRBJ2-1 and V is TRBV27; D unclear. The CDR3 contains 11 residues. Germline V lookup: CDR1 MNHEY, CDR2 SMNVEV (reference sequence). Between the trimmed V and J ends, which lost 7 bases and 4 bases, there was a span of 5 bases.

With regard to this clone: Germline is not matched at one junction end, which may reflect a read error. The chain combines TRBV13 with TRBJ1-1; 12 nucleotides match TRBD1. The CDR3 extends over 17 amino acids. Germline lookup yields CDR1 PRHDT and CDR2 FYEKMQ (reference sequence). CDR3 region: CASSVGTGGRQNTEAFF. The CDR3 DNA follows: TGTGCCAGCAGCGTAGGGACAGGGGGCCGTCAGAACACTGAAGCTTTCTTT.

The chain joins TRBV5-4 to TRBJ2-2, with TRBD2 matching 15 bases. The V gene's germline CDR1 is SGHNT and CDR2 YYREEE (reference sequence). The trim removed 0 bases at V and 4 bases at J, leaving 4 bases unmatched. There are 18 residues in the CDR3. CDR3 nucleotide sequence: TGTGCCAGCAGCTTGGGGGGACTAGCGGGGGGACTCACCGGGGAGCTGTTTTTT. As protein: CASSLGGLAGGLTGELFF.